This paragraph covers one TCR beta chain sequence. Its target is unknown. The source of the sample is a study of cytomegalovirus exposure and HLA in healthy donors. Study results and caveats: Certain sequence variants were highly shared and formed a cluster, and this cluster was likely a sequencing artifact. Later analysis revealed greater clonal expansion in HLA-associated TCR beta chains than in equally common others. Data from an earlier analysis indicated that most TCR beta V segments were productive either about 87% or about 30% of the time.

V lost 0 bases to trimming and J lost 5 bases, with 13 bases between them. The CDR3 sequence is 15 residues long. The V gene's germline CDR1 is SEHNR and CDR2 FQNEAQ (reference sequence). The PCR ran on 60 Vbeta and 13 Jbeta primers. Clones were read by immunoSEQ multiplex PCR, and TCRdb kept only the in-frame ones, dropping some. This table has 95,000 to 150,000 clones, about 80% appearing once. This sequence originates from a woman aged 45-59 years in good health and CMV-seropositive. The J gene is TRBJ1-2, the V gene TRBV7-9; the D gene is possibly TRBD1 (5 bases). What was sequenced was PBMCs. The CDR3 nucleotides read TGTGCCAGCAGCTTAGCTCAGGGTCCCCCTTATGGCTACACCTTC. It yields the protein CASSLAQGPPYGYTF.